Detailed here is one T cell receptor beta chain. The target antigen is unknown. These data come from a study of CD8 T cells in ankylosing spondylitis. Quantitative 5'-RACE with molecular barcodes produced the TCR beta libraries. TCRdb fed the 5' RACE reads into MiXCR, producing one record per CDR3 protein. The table lists approximately 500,000 distinct CDR3 sequences, roughly 12% of them singletons. Trimming cost V 5 bases and J 7 bases; bases outside gene matches: 7. Looked up from germline, CDR1 is DFQATT and CDR2 is SNEGSKA (reference sequence). CDR3 length: 13 amino acids. Study-wide results and limits: Disease-associated clones were reportedly significantly overrepresented in matched ankylosing spondylitis synovial fluid. The study identified a TCR beta motif of several highly homologous variants that appeared characteristic of ankylosing spondylitis blood.

The TCR sequence derives from a male donor with ankylosing spondylitis. V gene TRBV20-1 combines with J gene TRBJ1-4, with 7 positions matching TRBD1. Material: blood, either unsorted or a sorted T cell fraction (not recorded which). CDR3 loop: CSAADRVGEKLFF. CDR3 bases: TGCAGTGCTGCCGACAGGGTGGGTGAAAAACTGTTTTTT.